One and the same sample provided the 5 T cell receptor beta chains below, sequenced in a study of early T cells in non-severe SARS-CoV-2 infection. TCRdb reprocessed the 5' RACE reads via MiXCR and lists one record per CDR3 protein. The sample records around 75,000 distinct CDR3 sequences, about 9.4% being singletons. What was sequenced was whole blood. These receptors were taken from an adult who was a healthcare worker with PCR-confirmed SARS-CoV-2 infection or an uninfected control (not recorded which).

This clonotype has a handful of counts. The J gene is TRBJ2-2, the V gene TRBV6-1; D is ambiguous. CDR3 length: 14 residues. In germline, CDR1 is MNHNS, CDR2 SASEGT. The germline V and J ends were trimmed by 6 bases and 7 bases, with 15 bases remaining between them. Here the CDR3 reads CASRGMHSNGELFF. The CDR3 DNA reads TGTGCCAGCAGGGGGATGCACTCGAACGGGGAGCTGTTTTTT.

This clonotype ranks as medium-sized. V and J are TRBV7-3 and TRBJ2-5, with D unresolved. Germline values: CDR1 SGHTA, CDR2 FQGTGA. The V end was cut by 1 base, the J end by 7 bases, with 10 bases between. CDR3 length: 13 residues. CDR3 DNA sequence: TGTGCCAGCAGCTTAAACCCGACCGGGACCCAGTACTTC. Residues: CASSLNPTGTQYF.

In its sample, this clonotype was seen many times. The CDR3 nucleotides read TGCGCCAGCAGCCAAACGAGAAAAGAGACCCAGTACTTC. Encoded protein: CASSQTRKETQYF. The chain uses TRBV4-1 and TRBJ2-5, with D unclear. Germline V gene lookup returns CDR1 MGHRA and CDR2 YSYEKL. This CDR3 spans 13 amino acids. Trimming pared 2 bases from V and 3 bases from J, leaving 7 bases between.

This clonotype was seen ten or more times. V usage is TRBV24-1 and J usage is TRBJ2-2; maybe TRBD1 (5 bases). This CDR3 contains 18 residues. CDR1 and CDR2 (germline): KGHDR, SFDVKD. V was clipped by 3 bases and J by 0 bases, with 16 bases between them. The CDR3 region is CATSDQYGAYPNTGELFF. Here the CDR3 DNA reads TGTGCCACCAGTGATCAATATGGGGCCTACCCGAACACCGGGGAGCTGTTTTTT.

V gene TRBV11-2 combines with J gene TRBJ1-1; unclear D gene. The CDR3 contains 13 residues. Trimming pared 5 bases from V and 2 bases from J, leaving 9 bases between. Germline V gene lookup returns CDR1 SGHAT and CDR2 FQNNGV. CDR3 amino acids: CASSTQQNTEAFF. In nucleotides, the CDR3 is TGTGCCAGCAGCACTCAACAAAACACTGAAGCTTTCTTT.